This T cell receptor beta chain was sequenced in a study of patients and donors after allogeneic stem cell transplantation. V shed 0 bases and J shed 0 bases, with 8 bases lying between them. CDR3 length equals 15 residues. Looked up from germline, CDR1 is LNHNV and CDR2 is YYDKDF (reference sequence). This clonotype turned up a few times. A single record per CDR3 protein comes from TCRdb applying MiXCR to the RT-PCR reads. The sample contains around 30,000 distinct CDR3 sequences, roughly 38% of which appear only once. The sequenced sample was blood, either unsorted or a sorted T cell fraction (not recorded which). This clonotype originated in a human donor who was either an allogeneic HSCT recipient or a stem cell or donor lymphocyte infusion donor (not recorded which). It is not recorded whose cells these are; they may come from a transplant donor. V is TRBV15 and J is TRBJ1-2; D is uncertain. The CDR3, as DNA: TGTGCCACCAGCAGAGATAAGGGCTCTAACTATGGCTACACCTTC. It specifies CATSRDKGSNYGYTF.